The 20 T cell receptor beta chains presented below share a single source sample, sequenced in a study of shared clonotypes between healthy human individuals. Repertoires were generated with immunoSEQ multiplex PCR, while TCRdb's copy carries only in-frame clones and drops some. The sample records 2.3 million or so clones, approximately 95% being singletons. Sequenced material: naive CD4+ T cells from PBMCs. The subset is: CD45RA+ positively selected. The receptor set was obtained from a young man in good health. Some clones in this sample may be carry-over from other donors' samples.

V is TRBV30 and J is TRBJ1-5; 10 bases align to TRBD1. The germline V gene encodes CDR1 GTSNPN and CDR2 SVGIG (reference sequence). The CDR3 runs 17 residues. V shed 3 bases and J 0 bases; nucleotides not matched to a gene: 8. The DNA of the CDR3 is TGTGCCTGGAGGGCTCGACAGGGGGCCGGTAGCAATCAGCCCCAGCATTTT. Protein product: CAWRARQGAGSNQPQHF.

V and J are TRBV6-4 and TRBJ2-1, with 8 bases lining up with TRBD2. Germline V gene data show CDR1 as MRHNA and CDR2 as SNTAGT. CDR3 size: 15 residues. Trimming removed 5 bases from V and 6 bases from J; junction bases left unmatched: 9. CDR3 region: CASSSGTSGLNEQFF. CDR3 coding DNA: TGTGCCAGCAGTTCGGGTACTAGCGGCCTCAATGAGCAGTTCTTC.

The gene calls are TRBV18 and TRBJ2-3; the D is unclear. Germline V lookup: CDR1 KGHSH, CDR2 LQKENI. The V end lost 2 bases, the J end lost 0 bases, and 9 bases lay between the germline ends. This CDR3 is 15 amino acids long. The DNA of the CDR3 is TGTGCCAGCTCACCATTTTCAGCTAGCACAGATACGCAGTATTTT. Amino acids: CASSPFSASTDTQYF.

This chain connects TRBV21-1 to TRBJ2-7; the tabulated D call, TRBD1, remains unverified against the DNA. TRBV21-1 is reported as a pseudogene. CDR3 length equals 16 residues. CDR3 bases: TGTGCCAGCAGCAAAGGAGCGCCACAGGGGGCCTACGAGCAGTACTTC. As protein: CASSKGAPQGAYEQYF.

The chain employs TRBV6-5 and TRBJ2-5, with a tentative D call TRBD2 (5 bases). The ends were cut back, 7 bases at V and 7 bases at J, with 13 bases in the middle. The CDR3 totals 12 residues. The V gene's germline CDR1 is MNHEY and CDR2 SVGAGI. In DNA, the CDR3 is TGTGCCAGCAAAAGGCCTGAGGGGACCCAGTACTTC. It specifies CASKRPEGTQYF.

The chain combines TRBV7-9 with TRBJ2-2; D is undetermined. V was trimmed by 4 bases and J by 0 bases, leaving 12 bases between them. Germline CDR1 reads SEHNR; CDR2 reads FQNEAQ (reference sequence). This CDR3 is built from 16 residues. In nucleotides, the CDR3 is TGTGCCAGCAGCTCCTCTAACAAGGCGAACACCGGGGAGCTGTTTTTT. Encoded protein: CASSSSNKANTGELFF.

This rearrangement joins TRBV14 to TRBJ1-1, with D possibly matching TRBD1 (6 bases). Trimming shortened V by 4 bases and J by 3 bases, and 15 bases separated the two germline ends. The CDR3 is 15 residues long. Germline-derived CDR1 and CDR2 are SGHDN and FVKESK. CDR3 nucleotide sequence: TGTGCCAGCAGCCCAACGACAGGCGGACACACTGAAGCTTTCTTT. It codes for CASSPTTGGHTEAFF. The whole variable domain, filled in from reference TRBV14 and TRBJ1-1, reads EAGVTQFPSHSVIEKGQTVTLRCDPISGHDNLYWYRRVMGKEIKFLLHFVKESKQDESGMPNNRFLAERTGGTYSTLKVQPAELEDSGVYFCASSPTTGGHTEAFFGQGTRLTVV.

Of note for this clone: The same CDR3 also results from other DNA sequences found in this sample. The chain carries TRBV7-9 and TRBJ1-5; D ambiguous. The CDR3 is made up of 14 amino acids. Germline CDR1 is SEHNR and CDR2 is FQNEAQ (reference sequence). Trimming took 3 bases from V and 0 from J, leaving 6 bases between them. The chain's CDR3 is CASSFGNSNQPQHF. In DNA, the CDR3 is TGTGCCAGCAGCTTTGGCAATAGCAATCAGCCCCAGCATTTT.

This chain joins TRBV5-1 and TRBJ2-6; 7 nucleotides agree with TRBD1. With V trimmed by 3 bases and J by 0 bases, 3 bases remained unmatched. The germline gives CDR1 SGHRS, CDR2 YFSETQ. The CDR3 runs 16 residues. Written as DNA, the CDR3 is TGCGCCAGCAGCTCGGGGACAGCCTCTGGGGCCAACGTCCTGACTTTC. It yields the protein CASSSGTASGANVLTF.

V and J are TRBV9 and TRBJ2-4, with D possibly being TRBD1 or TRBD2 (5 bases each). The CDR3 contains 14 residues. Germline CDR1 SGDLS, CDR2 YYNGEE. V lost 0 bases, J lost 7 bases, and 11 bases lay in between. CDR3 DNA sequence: TGTGCCAGCAGCGTAGGAGGGACCGGGAACATTCAGTACTTC. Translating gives CASSVGGTGNIQYF.

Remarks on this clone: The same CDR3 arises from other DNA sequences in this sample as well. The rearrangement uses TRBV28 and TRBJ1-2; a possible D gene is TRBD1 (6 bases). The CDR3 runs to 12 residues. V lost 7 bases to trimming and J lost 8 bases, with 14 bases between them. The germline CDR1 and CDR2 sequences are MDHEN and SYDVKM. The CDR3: CASTLQGSGYTF. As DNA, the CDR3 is TGTGCCAGCACGTTACAGGGTAGCGGCTACACCTTC.

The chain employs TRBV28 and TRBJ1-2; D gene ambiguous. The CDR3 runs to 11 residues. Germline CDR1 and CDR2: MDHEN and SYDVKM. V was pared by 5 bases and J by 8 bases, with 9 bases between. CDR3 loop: CASSRIGGYTF. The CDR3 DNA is TGTGCCAGCAGTCGAATAGGCGGCTACACCTTC.

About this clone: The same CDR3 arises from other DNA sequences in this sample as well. The CDR3 DNA reads TGCGCCAGCAGCGCAGCCGGGACAGGGTTCTACGAGCAGTACTTC. Encoded protein: CASSAAGTGFYEQYF. The V and J genes are TRBV5-1 and TRBJ2-7, with TRBD1 identical over 9 bases. The CDR3 consists of 15 residues. V lost 4 bases and J lost 3; bases outside the gene matches: 8. The germline V gene has CDR1 SGHRS and CDR2 YFSETQ.

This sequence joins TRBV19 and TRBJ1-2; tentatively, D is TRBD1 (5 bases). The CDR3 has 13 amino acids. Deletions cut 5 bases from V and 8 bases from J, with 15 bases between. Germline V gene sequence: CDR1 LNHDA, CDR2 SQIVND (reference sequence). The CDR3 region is CASSAAQGRGYTF. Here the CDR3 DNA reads TGTGCCAGTAGTGCGGCTCAGGGTCGAGGCTACACCTTC.

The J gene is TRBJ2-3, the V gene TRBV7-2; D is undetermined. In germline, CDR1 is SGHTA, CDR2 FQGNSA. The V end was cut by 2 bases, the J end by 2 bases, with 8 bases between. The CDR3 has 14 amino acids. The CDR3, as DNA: TGTGCCAGCAGCTTAAGTGGCCTCACAGATACGCAGTATTTT. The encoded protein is CASSLSGLTDTQYF.

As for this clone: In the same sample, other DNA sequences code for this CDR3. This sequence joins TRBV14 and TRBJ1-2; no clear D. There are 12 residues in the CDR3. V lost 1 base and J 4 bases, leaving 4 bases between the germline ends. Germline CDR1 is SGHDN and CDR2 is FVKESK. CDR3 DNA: TGTGCCAGCAGCCAAGCTTCCTATGGCTACACCTTC. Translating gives CASSQASYGYTF.

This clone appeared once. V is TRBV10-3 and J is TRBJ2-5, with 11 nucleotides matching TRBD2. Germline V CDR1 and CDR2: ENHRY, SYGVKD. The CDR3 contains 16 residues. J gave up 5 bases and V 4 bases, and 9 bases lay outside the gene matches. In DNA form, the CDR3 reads TGTGCCATCAGTGTACGACTAGCGGGACACGGGGAGACCCAGTACTTC. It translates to CAISVRLAGHGETQYF.

The CDR3 nucleotides read TGTGCCAGCAGCTTATCATGGGGAAACAATGAGCAGTTCTTC. Its translation: CASSLSWGNNEQFF. J is TRBJ2-1 and V is TRBV11-2; D unresolved. The CDR3 sequence is 14 residues long. Germline V lookup: CDR1 SGHAT, CDR2 FQNNGV. The ends were cut back, 2 bases at V and 5 bases at J, with 10 bases in the middle. The full variable domain, completed using reference TRBV11-2 and TRBJ2-1, is EAGVAQSPRYKIIEKRQSVAFWCNPISGHATLYWYQQILGQGPKLLIQFQNNGVVDDSQLPKDRFSAERLKGVDSTLKIQPAKLEDSAVYLCASSLSWGNNEQFFGPGTRLTVL.

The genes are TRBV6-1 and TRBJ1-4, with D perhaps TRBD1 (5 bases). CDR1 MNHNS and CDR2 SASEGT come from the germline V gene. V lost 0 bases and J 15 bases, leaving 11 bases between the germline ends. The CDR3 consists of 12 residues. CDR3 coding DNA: TGTGCCAGCAGTGAAGCTCGGGGGAGGGTGTTTTTT. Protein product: CASSEARGRVFF.

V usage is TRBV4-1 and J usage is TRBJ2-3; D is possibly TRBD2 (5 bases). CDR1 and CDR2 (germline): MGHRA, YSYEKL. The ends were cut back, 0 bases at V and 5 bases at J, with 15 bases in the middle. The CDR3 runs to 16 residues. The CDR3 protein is CASSQDPLGREDTQYF. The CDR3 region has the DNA TGCGCCAGCAGCCAAGATCCCCTTGGCCGGGAAGATACGCAGTATTTT.